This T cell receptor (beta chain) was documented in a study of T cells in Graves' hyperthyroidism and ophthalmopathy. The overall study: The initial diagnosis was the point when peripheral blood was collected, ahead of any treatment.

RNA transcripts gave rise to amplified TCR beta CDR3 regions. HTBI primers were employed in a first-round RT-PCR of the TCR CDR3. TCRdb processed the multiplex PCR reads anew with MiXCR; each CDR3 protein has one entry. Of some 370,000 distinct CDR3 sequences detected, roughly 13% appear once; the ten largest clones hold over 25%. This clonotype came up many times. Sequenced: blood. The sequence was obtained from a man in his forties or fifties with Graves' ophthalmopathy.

CDR3: CSARDPSTSGTYEQYF. The CDR3 nucleotides are TGCAGTGCTAGAGATCCATCGACTAGCGGGACGTACGAGCAGTACTTC. The V gene is TRBV20-1, the J gene TRBJ2-7, with 11 bases fitting TRBD2. This CDR3 is 16 amino acids long. Germline V gene sequence: CDR1 DFQATT, CDR2 SNEGSKA (reference sequence). Trimming removed 0 bases from V and 4 bases from J; junction bases left unmatched: 8.